The rows below give T cell receptor beta chains drawn from one sample of a study of beta chain features in type 1 diabetes. Clones were sequenced by immunoSEQ multiplex PCR, and TCRdb holds only the in-frame ones, with some missing. This sample has hundreds of thousands of clones, with 13% found just once. The source material was naive CD4+ T cells from blood. These TCRs come from a man between 18 and 29 years old with type 1 diabetes. The CDR3 runs from the conserved cysteine through the conserved F or W. D genes are given only for firm matches. Clone size is stated in some rows and not others, as once, few, many or a class when expanded.

size	D	V	J	CDR3	DNA
.	.	TRBV6-5	TRBJ2-5	CASSSGLSQYF	TGTGCCAGCAGTTCCGGCCTGTCCCAGTACTTC
few	.	TRBV4-1	TRBJ2-5	CASSQELGTTQETQYF	TGCGCCAGCAGCCAAGAACTGGGGACAACTCAAGAGACCCAGTACTTC
.	.	TRBV11-2	TRBJ1-2	CASSLDNRFYGYTF	TGTGCCAGCAGCTTAGATAACAGATTCTATGGCTACACCTTC
.	.	TRBV7-9	TRBJ2-3	CASSLGGPSTDTQYF	TGTGCCAGCAGCTTAGGGGGGCCTAGCACAGATACGCAGTATTTT
few	.	TRBV7-9	TRBJ2-3	CASSLSISTDTQYF	TGTGCCAGCAGCTTGAGTATTAGCACAGATACGCAGTATTTT
few	.	TRBV18	TRBJ1-4	CASSHPPASNAEKLFF	TGTGCCAGCTCACACCCGCCGGCTTCAAACGCAGAAAAACTGTTTTTT
few	TRBD1	TRBV15	TRBJ1-4	CATSQRQGGEKLFF	TGTGCCACCAGCCAGAGACAGGGCGGTGAAAAACTGTTTTTT
few	TRBD1	TRBV7-3	TRBJ2-1	CASSLEQGGYNEQFF	TGTGCCAGCAGCTTAGAACAGGGGGGATACAATGAGCAGTTCTTC
few	.	TRBV5-1	TRBJ2-5	CASSLGQGEETQYF	TGCGCCAGCAGCTTGGGCCAAGGGGAAGAGACCCAGTACTTC
once	TRBD2	TRBV30	TRBJ2-1	CAWSVGGDEQFF	TGTGCCTGGAGTGTGGGAGGGGATGAGCAGTTCTTC
.	.	TRBV7-2	TRBJ1-1	CASSFGNTEAFF	TGTGCCAGCAGCTTTGGGAACACTGAAGCTTTCTTT
.	.	TRBV4-1	TRBJ2-4	CASSQDVLSQGSIQYF	TGCGCCAGCAGCCAAGATGTCCTTTCGCAGGGGAGCATTCAGTACTTC
few	.	TRBV27	TRBJ2-7	CASSYGPYEQYF	TGTGCCAGCAGTTACGGGCCCTACGAGCAGTACTTC
.	.	TRBV6-5	TRBJ2-5	CASSSPTRGGLETQYF	TGTGCCAGCAGTTCCCCAACCAGGGGAGGTTTAGAGACCCAGTACTTC
.	.	TRBV21-1	TRBJ2-3	CASSKGPLDGEEGTDTQYF	TGTGCCAGCAGCAAAGGCCCCTTAGACGGAGAAGAGGGCACAGATACGCAGTATTTT
.	.	TRBV4-1	TRBJ1-3	CASSQRASSGNTIYF	TGCGCCAGCAGCCAACGGGCCAGCTCTGGAAACACCATATATTTT
.	TRBD2	TRBV9	TRBJ2-5	CASSVGISGPAPETQYF	TGTGCCAGCAGCGTTGGTATTAGCGGGCCGGCCCCAGAGACCCAGTACTTC
.	TRBD1	TRBV30	TRBJ1-1	CAWSVTGGAFF	TGTGCCTGGAGTGTGACAGGGGGGGCTTTCTTT
few	.	TRBV9	TRBJ2-3	CASSVGVDGFNTDTQYF	TGTGCCAGCAGCGTGGGTGTCGACGGATTTAACACAGATACGCAGTATTTT
few	.	TRBV7-2	TRBJ2-7	CASSVRGNGLEQYF	TGTGCCAGCAGCGTTCGGGGGAATGGTCTCGAGCAGTACTTC
.	.	TRBV29-1	TRBJ1-2	CSVDKLANYGYTF	TGCAGCGTTGATAAGCTAGCTAACTATGGCTACACCTTC
few	.	TRBV29-1	TRBJ2-5	CSVTGSYQETQYF	TGCAGCGTTACGGGATCGTACCAAGAGACCCAGTACTTC
.	.	TRBV5-1	TRBJ2-7	CASSSQVGAEQYF	TGCGCCAGCAGCTCACAGGTAGGGGCCGAGCAGTACTTC
.	.	TRBV4-1	TRBJ1-5	CASSHGLRGELNQPQHF	TGCGCCAGCAGCCACGGCCTAAGGGGGGAGTTGAATCAGCCCCAGCATTTT
.	.	TRBV27	TRBJ1-2	CASSVSTQETRGYTF	TGTGCCAGCAGTGTCTCCACCCAGGAGACGCGGGGCTACACCTTC